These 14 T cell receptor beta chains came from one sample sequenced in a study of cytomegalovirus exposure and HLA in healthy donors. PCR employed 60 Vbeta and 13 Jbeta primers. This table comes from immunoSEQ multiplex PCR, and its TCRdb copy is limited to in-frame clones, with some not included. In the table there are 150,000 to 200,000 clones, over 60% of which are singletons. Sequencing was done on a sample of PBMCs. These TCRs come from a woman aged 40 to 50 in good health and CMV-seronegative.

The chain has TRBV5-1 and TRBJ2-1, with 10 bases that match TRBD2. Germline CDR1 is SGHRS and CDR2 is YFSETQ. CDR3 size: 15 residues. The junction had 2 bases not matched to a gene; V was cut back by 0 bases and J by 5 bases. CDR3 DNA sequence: TGCGCCAGCAGCTTGGCTAGCGGGAGAAACAATGAGCAGTTCTTC. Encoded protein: CASSLASGRNNEQFF.

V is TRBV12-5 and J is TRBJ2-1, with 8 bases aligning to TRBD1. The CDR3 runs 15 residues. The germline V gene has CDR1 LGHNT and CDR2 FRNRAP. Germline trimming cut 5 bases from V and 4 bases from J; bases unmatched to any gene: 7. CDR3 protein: CASGLRDRSYNEQFF. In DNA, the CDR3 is TGTGCTAGTGGTCTTCGGGACAGGAGTTACAATGAGCAGTTCTTC.

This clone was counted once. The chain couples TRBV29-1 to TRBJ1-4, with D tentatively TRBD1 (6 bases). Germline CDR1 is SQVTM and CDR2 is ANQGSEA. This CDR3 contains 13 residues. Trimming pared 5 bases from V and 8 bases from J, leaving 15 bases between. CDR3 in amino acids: CSVMDSDREKLFF. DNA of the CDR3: TGCAGCGTTATGGACAGCGACAGGGAAAAACTGTTTTTT. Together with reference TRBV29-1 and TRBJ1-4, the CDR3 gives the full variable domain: SAVISQKPSRDICQRGTSLTIQCQVDSQVTMMFWYRQQPGQSLTLIATANQGSEATYESGFVIDKFPISRPNLTFSTLTVSNMSPEDSSIYLCSVMDSDREKLFFGSGTQLSVL.

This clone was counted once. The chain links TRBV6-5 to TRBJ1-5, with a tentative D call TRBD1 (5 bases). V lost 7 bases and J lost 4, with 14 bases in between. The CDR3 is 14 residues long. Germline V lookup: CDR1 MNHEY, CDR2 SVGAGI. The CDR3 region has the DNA TGTGCCAGCATCATTAACGGGGGAAATCAGCCCCAGCATTTT. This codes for CASIINGGNQPQHF.

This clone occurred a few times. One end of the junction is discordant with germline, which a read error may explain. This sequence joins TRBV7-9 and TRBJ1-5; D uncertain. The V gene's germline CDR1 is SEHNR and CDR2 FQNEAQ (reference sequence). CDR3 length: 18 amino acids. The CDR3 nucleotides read TGTTCCAGCAGCTTAGATTTGGCGGGCGGCTATAGCAATCAGCCCCAGCATTTT. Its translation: CSSSLDLAGGYSNQPQHF.

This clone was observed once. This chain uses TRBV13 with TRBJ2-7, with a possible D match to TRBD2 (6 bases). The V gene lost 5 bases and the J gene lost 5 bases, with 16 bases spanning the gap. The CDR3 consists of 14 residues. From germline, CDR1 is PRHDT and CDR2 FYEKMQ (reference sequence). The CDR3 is CASSTALALNEQYF. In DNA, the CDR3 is TGTGCCAGCAGCACGGCCCTAGCGCTCAACGAGCAGTACTTC.

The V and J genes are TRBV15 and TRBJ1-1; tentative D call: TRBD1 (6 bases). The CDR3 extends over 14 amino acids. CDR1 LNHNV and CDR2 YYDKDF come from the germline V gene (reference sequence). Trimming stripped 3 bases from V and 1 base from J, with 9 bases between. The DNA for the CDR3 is TGTGCCACCAGCAGGGACAGATCGAACACTGAAGCTTTCTTT. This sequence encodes CATSRDRSNTEAFF.

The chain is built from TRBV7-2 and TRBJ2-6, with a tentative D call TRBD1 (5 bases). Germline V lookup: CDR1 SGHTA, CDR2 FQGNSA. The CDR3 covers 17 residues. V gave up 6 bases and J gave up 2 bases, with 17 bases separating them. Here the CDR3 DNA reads TGTGCCAGCAGTCAAGCAGGGAAGGTAGCTGGGGCCAACGTCCTGACTTTC. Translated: CASSQAGKVAGANVLTF.

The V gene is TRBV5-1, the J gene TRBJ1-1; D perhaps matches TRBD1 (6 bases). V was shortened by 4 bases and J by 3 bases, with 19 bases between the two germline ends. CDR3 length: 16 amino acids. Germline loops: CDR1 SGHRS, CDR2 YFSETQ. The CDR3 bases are TGCGCCAGCAGCCGAGGACAGTCCAATACGTACACTGAAGCTTTCTTT. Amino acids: CASSRGQSNTYTEAFF.

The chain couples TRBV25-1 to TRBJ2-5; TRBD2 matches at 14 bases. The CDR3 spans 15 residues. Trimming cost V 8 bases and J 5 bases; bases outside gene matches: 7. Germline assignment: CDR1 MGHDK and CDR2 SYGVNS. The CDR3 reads CASSPGLAGVETQYF. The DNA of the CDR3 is TGTGCCAGCTCCCCGGGACTAGCGGGAGTGGAGACCCAGTACTTC.

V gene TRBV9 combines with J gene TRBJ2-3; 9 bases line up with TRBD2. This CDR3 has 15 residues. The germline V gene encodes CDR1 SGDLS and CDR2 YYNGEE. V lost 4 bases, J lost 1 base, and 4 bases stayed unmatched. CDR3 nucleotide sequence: TGTGCCAGCAGCCCCCGGACTAGCGGCACAGATACGCAGTATTTT. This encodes CASSPRTSGTDTQYF.

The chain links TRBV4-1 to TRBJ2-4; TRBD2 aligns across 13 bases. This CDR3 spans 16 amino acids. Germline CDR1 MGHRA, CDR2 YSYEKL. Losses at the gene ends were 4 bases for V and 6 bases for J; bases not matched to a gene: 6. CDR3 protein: CASSRLLAGGGNIQYF. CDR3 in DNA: TGCGCCAGCAGCCGTTTACTAGCGGGGGGGGGAAACATTCAGTACTTC.

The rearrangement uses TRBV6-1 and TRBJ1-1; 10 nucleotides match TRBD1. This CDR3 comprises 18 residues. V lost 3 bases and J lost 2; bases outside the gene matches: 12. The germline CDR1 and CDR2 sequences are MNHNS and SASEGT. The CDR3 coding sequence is TGTGCCAGCAGTGATCGATGGTCGGGGACAGGGGCTAACACTGAAGCTTTCTTT. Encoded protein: CASSDRWSGTGANTEAFF.

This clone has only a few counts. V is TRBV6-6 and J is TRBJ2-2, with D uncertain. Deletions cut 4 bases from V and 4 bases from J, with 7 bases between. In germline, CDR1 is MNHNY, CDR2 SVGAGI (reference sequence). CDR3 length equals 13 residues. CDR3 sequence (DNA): TGTGCCAGCAGTTTTAGTAGCACCGGGGAGCTGTTTTTT. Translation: CASSFSSTGELFF.